The 26 T cell receptor beta chains in this list originate from one sample, sequenced in a study of vaccination and CD4 T cells after COVID-19. Noted treatment: approximately 9-day PBMC culture with coronavirus spike peptide pools or control peptides (ViraFEST assay). The collection of CD4+ T cells from the unexposed donor took place before the COVID-19 pandemic (2011-2018). The assay that was used to sequence DNA from cultured CD4+ T cells was the Oncomine TCR Beta short-read assay. Extraction of genomic DNA was performed on cultured CD4+ T cells. TCRdb re-called the PCR reads with MiXCR, one entry per CDR3 protein. This repertoire shows nearly 9,500 distinct CDR3 sequences, roughly a third found once; its top ten account for 22%. These receptors have no known antigen. The source material was CD4+ T cells from blood, cultured in vitro. These receptors were collected from a human donor in good health.

This clonotype came up a few times. The chain joins TRBV6-1 to TRBJ2-5; TRBD2 aligns across 7 bases. The ends lost 9 bases at V and 4 bases at J; junction bases unmatched: 5. CDR1 is MNHNS and CDR2 is SASEGT in the germline V gene. This CDR3 has 12 residues. The CDR3 is CASRLAGETQYF. The CDR3 coding sequence is TGTGCCAGTAGATTAGCGGGAGAGACCCAGTACTTC.

The sample holds a few counts of this clonotype. The V and J genes are TRBV20-1 and TRBJ1-4; D call uncertain. Germline V lookup: CDR1 DFQATT, CDR2 SNEGSKA (reference sequence). The CDR3 consists of 12 residues. Trimming took 0 bases from V and 5 from J, leaving 4 bases between them. The CDR3 sequence: CSAREVNEKLFF. For the CDR3, the DNA is TGCAGTGCTAGAGAGGTCAATGAAAAACTGTTTTTT.

This clonotype ranks as medium-sized. The CDR3 sequence: CAISDGSYEQYF. CDR3 sequence (DNA): TGTGCCATCAGTGACGGTTCCTACGAGCAGTACTTC. The chain couples TRBV10-3 to TRBJ2-7; no clear D. Deletions cut 3 bases from V and 1 base from J, with 4 bases between. The CDR3 covers 12 residues. The germline V gene encodes CDR1 ENHRY and CDR2 SYGVKD.

The V and J genes are TRBV18 and TRBJ1-1, with D tentatively TRBD1 (5 bases). CDR1 is KGHSH and CDR2 is LQKENI in the germline V gene. Trimming removed 3 bases from V and 1 base from J, with 12 bases in between. The CDR3 has 15 amino acids. For the CDR3, the DNA is TGTGCCAGCTCACCGCGACTCACAGGGAACACTGAAGCTTTCTTT. Translating gives CASSPRLTGNTEAFF. The whole variable domain, filled in from reference TRBV18 and TRBJ1-1, reads NAGVMQNPRHLVRRRGQEARLRCSPMKGHSHVYWYRQLPEEGLKFMVYLQKENIIDESGMPKERFSAEFPKEGPSILRIQQVVRGDSAAYFCASSPRLTGNTEAFFGQGTRLTVV.

V gene TRBV29-1 combines with J gene TRBJ2-3, with 10 nucleotides matching TRBD1. The CDR3 runs 15 residues. Germline V gives CDR1 SQVTM, CDR2 ANQGSEA. J lost 1 base, V lost 5 bases, and 6 bases had no gene match. CDR3 bases: TGCAGCGTTTCCACCGGGACAGGGGGCACAGATACGCAGTATTTT. Protein: CSVSTGTGGTDTQYF.

By its share, this clonotype is medium-sized. The chain combines TRBV15 with TRBJ1-5, with 8 bases aligning to TRBD1. With 5 bases clipped from V and 11 bases from J, the junction kept 11 bases outside the gene matches. Germline V gene data show CDR1 as LNHNV and CDR2 as YYDKDF (reference sequence). The CDR3 length is 14 residues. Here the CDR3 reads CATSEWFGGQAQHF. The CDR3 bases are TGTGCCACCAGCGAATGGTTCGGGGGACAGGCCCAGCATTTT. Full variable domain (rest looked up from reference TRBV15 and TRBJ1-5): DAMVIQNPRYQVTQFGKPVTLSCSQTLNHNVMYWYQQKSSQAPKLLFHYYDKDFNNEADTPDNFQSRRPNTSFCFLDIRSPGLGDTAMYLCATSEWFGGQAQHFGDGTRLSIL.

V and J are TRBV6-4 and TRBJ2-1; maybe TRBD2 (6 bases). V was trimmed by 8 bases and J by 6 bases, leaving 17 bases between them. Germline assignment: CDR1 MRHNA and CDR2 SNTAGT. The CDR3 length is 14 residues. Here the CDR3 reads CASALVEGGNEQFF. CDR3 DNA sequence: TGTGCCAGCGCCCTCGTGGAGGGAGGCAATGAGCAGTTCTTC.

This clonotype appeared a few times. The chain couples TRBV6-1 to TRBJ2-2; tentatively, D is TRBD2 (6 bases). The CDR3 is made up of 15 amino acids. Looked up from germline, CDR1 is MNHNS and CDR2 is SASEGT. V lost 6 bases and J lost 5, with 16 bases in between. The CDR3 coding sequence is TGTGCCAGCAGCACGCCGGGAGCGATAACCGGGGAGCTGTTTTTT. Translated, it gives CASSTPGAITGELFF.

The V gene is TRBV28, the J gene TRBJ2-7, with a tentative D call TRBD1 (6 bases). CDR3 length: 17 residues. Per germline, CDR1 MDHEN and CDR2 SYDVKM. V was pared by 6 bases and J by 4 bases, with 25 bases between. CDR3 loop: CASRTPRAGASRYEQYF. CDR3 DNA: TGTGCCAGCAGGACTCCCAGGGCAGGGGCTTCAAGATACGAGCAGTACTTC.

V and J are TRBV28 and TRBJ1-5, with a weak D call TRBD1 (6 bases). This CDR3 has 14 residues. CDR1 MDHEN and CDR2 SYDVKM come from the germline V gene. Trimming pared 2 bases from V and 7 bases from J, leaving 12 bases between. The CDR3 region is CASSLAGVEQPQHF. The CDR3 region has the DNA TGTGCCAGCAGTTTAGCAGGGGTCGAACAGCCCCAGCATTTT.

This chain uses TRBV5-1 with TRBJ2-1, with TRBD1 matching over 7 bases. Trimming cost V 0 bases and J 5 bases; bases outside gene matches: 2. This CDR3 has 14 amino acids. Germline CDR1 and CDR2: SGHRS and YFSETQ. The CDR3 sequence: CASSLAGTDNEQFF. CDR3 coding DNA: TGCGCCAGCAGCTTGGCCGGGACAGACAATGAGCAGTTCTTC.

The J gene is TRBJ2-1, the V gene TRBV6-2 or TRBV6-3; 8 positions match TRBD2. The CDR3 is 15 residues long. Germline assignment: CDR1 MNHEY and CDR2 SVGEGT. V shed 7 bases, J shed 8 bases, and the junction held 13 bases outside the gene matches. CDR3 sequence (DNA): TGTGCCAGCAACCCCGGGGGGGGGTGGGGGGATGAGCAGTTCTTC. It is translated as CASNPGGGWGDEQFF.

The chain couples TRBV4-3 to TRBJ2-7; TRBD2 agrees at 8 bases. This CDR3 spans 16 amino acids. The germline V gene has CDR1 LGHNA and CDR2 YSLEER. With 1 base clipped from V and 2 bases from J, the junction kept 7 bases outside the gene matches. The CDR3 DNA sequence: TGCGCCAGCAGCCAAGGGGCGGCGGGAGGTACCTACGAGCAGTACTTC. Encoded protein: CASSQGAAGGTYEQYF.

This chain connects TRBV4-1 to TRBJ1-1; perhaps TRBD1 as D (5 bases). V was shortened by 1 base and J by 1 base, with 7 bases between the two germline ends. From germline, CDR1 is MGHRA and CDR2 YSYEKL. The CDR3 runs to 14 residues. CDR3 in amino acids: CASSQGGRNTEAFF. For the CDR3, the DNA is TGCGCCAGCAGCCAAGGGGGGAGGAACACTGAAGCTTTCTTT.

The chain links TRBV28 to TRBJ1-5; 7 bases are shared with TRBD1. Germline-derived CDR1 and CDR2 are MDHEN and SYDVKM. The CDR3 loop spans 17 amino acids. The V gene end was trimmed by 2 bases and the J gene end by 4 bases; junction bases not matched to a gene: 11. CDR3 sequence (DNA): TGTGCCAGCAGTTTAACCCCTGGGGACAGATTGAATCAGCCCCAGCATTTT. As protein: CASSLTPGDRLNQPQHF.

This clonotype was seen only a few times. This chain links TRBV20-1 with TRBJ2-1; D is ambiguous. CDR3 length: 13 amino acids. Germline assignment: CDR1 DFQATT and CDR2 SNEGSKA (reference sequence). The ends were cut back, 4 bases at V and 0 bases at J, with 7 bases in the middle. The CDR3 here is CSATQSSYNEQFF. The CDR3 nucleotides read TGCAGTGCTACCCAGAGCTCCTACAATGAGCAGTTCTTC.

The gene calls are TRBV29-1 and TRBJ2-6; D possibly corresponds to TRBD1 (6 bases). CDR1 SQVTM and CDR2 ANQGSEA come from the germline V gene. This CDR3 comprises 13 residues. V dropped 7 bases and J dropped 1 base, with 8 bases sitting between them. CDR3 sequence reads: CSAQGSGANVLTF. The CDR3 bases are TGCAGCGCGCAGGGGTCTGGGGCCAACGTCCTGACTTTC.

The V gene is TRBV12-3 or TRBV12-4, the J gene TRBJ2-1, with D unclear. The CDR3 has 14 residues. V lost 6 bases to trimming and J lost 6 bases, with 15 bases between them. The CDR3 spells CASSRTDPGNEQFF. Written as DNA, the CDR3 is TGTGCCAGCAGCAGGACCGACCCTGGCAATGAGCAGTTCTTC.

The rearrangement joins TRBV2 to TRBJ2-2; 9 bases are a match to TRBD1. Germline V gene data show CDR1 as SNHLY and CDR2 as FYNNEI. V shed 6 bases, J shed 7 bases, and the junction held 9 bases outside the gene matches. This CDR3 spans 15 amino acids. CDR3 sequence: CASSAQQGAGGELFF. The CDR3, as DNA: TGTGCCAGCAGCGCCCAACAGGGGGCGGGCGGGGAGCTGTTTTTT. Filled out from reference TRBV2 and TRBJ2-2, the complete variable domain reads EPEVTQTPSHQVTQMGQEVILRCVPISNHLYFYWYRQILGQKVEFLVSFYNNEISEKSEIFDDQFSVERPDGSNFTLKIRSTKLEDSAMYFCASSAQQGAGGELFFGEGSRLTVL.

This chain connects TRBV20-1 to TRBJ2-5; TRBD2 agrees at 14 bases. This CDR3 has 16 residues. The germline V gene has CDR1 DFQATT and CDR2 SNEGSKA (reference sequence). V lost 3 bases to trimming and J lost 2 bases; unmatched junction nucleotides: 5. The CDR3 DNA is TGCAGTGCTAGGTCCGGGACTAGCGGGAGACAAGAGACCCAGTACTTC. This translates into CSARSGTSGRQETQYF.

The V gene is TRBV6-2 or TRBV6-3, the J gene TRBJ2-6; no reliable D call. The V end was cut by 7 bases, the J end by 1 base, with 11 bases between. The CDR3 is 15 residues long. Germline V gene data show CDR1 as MNHEY and CDR2 as SVGEGT. The CDR3 DNA reads TGTGCCAGCATTAAGGGTGCATCTGGGGCCAACGTCCTGACTTTC. Its translation: CASIKGASGANVLTF.

This clonotype is deemed medium-sized. The chain has TRBV20-1 and TRBJ2-1, with D possibly matching TRBD2 (6 bases). The CDR3 consists of 14 residues. V lost 2 bases to trimming and J lost 10 bases, with 18 bases between them. Per the germline V gene, CDR1 is DFQATT and CDR2 is SNEGSKA (reference sequence). The CDR3 loop is CSARTASARREQFF. In DNA, the CDR3 is TGCAGTGCTAGAACGGCTAGCGCACGTAGGGAGCAGTTCTTC.

In this sample, this clonotype is medium-sized. V and J are TRBV11-1 and TRBJ2-5; D remains unclear. V lost 4 bases and J 1 base, leaving 1 base between the germline ends. The CDR3 runs 11 residues. Germline values: CDR1 SGHAT, CDR2 FQDESV (reference sequence). DNA for the CDR3: TGTGCCAGCAGCTCCCAAGAGACCCAGTACTTC. It encodes CASSSQETQYF.

This rearrangement joins TRBV4-1 to TRBJ2-7; D possibly corresponds to TRBD2 (5 bases). The CDR3 spans 12 residues. Germline values: CDR1 MGHRA, CDR2 YSYEKL. Trimming pared 4 bases from V and 6 bases from J, leaving 10 bases between. CDR3: CASSRPRGEQYF. CDR3 coding DNA: TGCGCCAGCAGCCGACCTCGGGGCGAGCAGTACTTC.

This chain joins TRBV20-1 and TRBJ2-1; 10 bases match TRBD2. The CDR3 is 14 amino acids. V dropped 7 bases and J dropped 8; count of bases not matched to a gene: 11. The germline CDR1 and CDR2 sequences are DFQATT and SNEGSKA (reference sequence). CDR3 amino acids: CSVPPSGREDEQFF. As DNA, the CDR3 is TGCAGTGTTCCCCCCAGCGGGAGGGAGGATGAGCAGTTCTTC.

The sample holds a few counts of this clonotype. This rearrangement joins TRBV6-2 or TRBV6-3 to TRBJ1-5; 7 bases agree with TRBD1. Germline V gives CDR1 MNHEY, CDR2 SVGEGT. The CDR3 runs to 16 residues. The V gene end was trimmed by 2 bases and the J gene end by 4 bases; junction bases not matched to a gene: 8. The CDR3 region has the DNA TGTGCCAGCAGTTACGCCGGGCAGGGGGAGAATCAGCCCCAGCATTTT. It is translated as CASSYAGQGENQPQHF.